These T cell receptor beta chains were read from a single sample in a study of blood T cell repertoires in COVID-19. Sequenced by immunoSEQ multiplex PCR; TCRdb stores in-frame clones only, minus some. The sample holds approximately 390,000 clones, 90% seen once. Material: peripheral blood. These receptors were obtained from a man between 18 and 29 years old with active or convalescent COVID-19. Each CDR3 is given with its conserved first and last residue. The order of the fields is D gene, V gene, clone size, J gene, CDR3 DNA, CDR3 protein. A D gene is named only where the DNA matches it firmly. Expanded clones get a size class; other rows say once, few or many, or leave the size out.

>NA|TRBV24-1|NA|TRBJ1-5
TGTGCCACCAGTGAAGCAGGGTACAATCAGCCCCAGCATTTT
CATSEAGYNQPQHF
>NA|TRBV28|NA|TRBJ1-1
TGTGCCAGCAGTCAACCCGACAGAGCCAACACTGAAGCTTTCTTT
CASSQPDRANTEAFF
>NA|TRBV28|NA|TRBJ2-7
TGTGCCAGCCGACAGTACGAGCAGTACTTC
CASRQYEQYF
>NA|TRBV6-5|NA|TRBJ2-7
TGTGCCAGCAGTTTCCACAGCACCAGCTCCTACGAGCAGTACTTC
CASSFHSTSSYEQYF
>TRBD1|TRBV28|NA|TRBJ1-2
TGTGCCAGCAGTTTCCTGGGACAGCGTAACTATGGCTACACCTTC
CASSFLGQRNYGYTF
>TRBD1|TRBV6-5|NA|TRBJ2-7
TGTGCCAGCAACCCTCGGACAGGCTATTACGAGCAGTACTTC
CASNPRTGYYEQYF
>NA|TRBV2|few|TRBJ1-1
TGTGCCAGCAGGGAACAGATTTTGAACACTGAAGCTTTCTTT
CASREQILNTEAFF
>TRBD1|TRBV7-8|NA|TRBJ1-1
TGTGCCAGCAGCTTAGCTACCGGACAGGGGAACACTGAAGCTTTCTTT
CASSLATGQGNTEAFF
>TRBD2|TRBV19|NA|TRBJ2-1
TGTGCCAGCAGGACTAGCGGGGGAGATTACAATGAGCAGTTCTTC
CASRTSGGDYNEQFF
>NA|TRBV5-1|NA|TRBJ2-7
TGCGCCAGCAGTTCGAGCGCTCTTGGATCCTACGAGCAGTACTTC
CASSSSALGSYEQYF
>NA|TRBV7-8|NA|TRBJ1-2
TGTGCCAGCAGCTTGAGCAGGGTTGCCTATGGCTACACCTTC
CASSLSRVAYGYTF
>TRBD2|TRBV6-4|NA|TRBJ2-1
TGTGCCAGCAGTGACGGGTGGGAGGGCCGCAATGAGCAGTTCTTC
CASSDGWEGRNEQFF
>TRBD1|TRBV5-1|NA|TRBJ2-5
TGCGCCAGCAGCATGATACAGGGGGCGACGGAGACCCAGTACTTC
CASSMIQGATETQYF
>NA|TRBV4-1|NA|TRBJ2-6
TGCGCCAGCAGCCCCATAACTGGGGCCAACGTGCTGACTTTC
CASSPITGANVLTF
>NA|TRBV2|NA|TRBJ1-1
TGTGCCAGCAGTATTAAGGAAGGGGGCACTGAAGCTTTCTTT
CASSIKEGGTEAFF
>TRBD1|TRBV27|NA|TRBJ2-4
TGTGCCAGCAGTTTGACCGGGACAGGGTTGAACATTCAGTACTTC
CASSLTGTGLNIQYF